This TCR beta chain comes out of a study of CD4+ T cells in melanoma. Overall study findings and caveats: Diverse differentiation states were reported for melanoma neoantigen-specific CD4+ T cells.

CDR1 and CDR2 (germline): SGHTA, FQGTGA. The CDR3 loop spans 15 amino acids. V was pared by 0 bases and J by 5 bases, with 6 bases of the junction left unmatched. Produced via immunoSEQ multiplex PCR; TCRdb's table is partial and in-frame only. Of over 45,000 clones in the sample, roughly three quarters were seen once. In the case of this clone: Antigen: not known.

This chain links TRBV7-3 with TRBJ1-1; TRBD1 aligns across 7 bases. The sequencing input was tumor tissue. The clonotype was recovered from a human donor with melanoma. The CDR3 nucleotides read TGTGCCAGCAGCTTAACTCAGGGGGGTCGAACTGAAGCTTTCTTT. It is translated as CASSLTQGGRTEAFF.